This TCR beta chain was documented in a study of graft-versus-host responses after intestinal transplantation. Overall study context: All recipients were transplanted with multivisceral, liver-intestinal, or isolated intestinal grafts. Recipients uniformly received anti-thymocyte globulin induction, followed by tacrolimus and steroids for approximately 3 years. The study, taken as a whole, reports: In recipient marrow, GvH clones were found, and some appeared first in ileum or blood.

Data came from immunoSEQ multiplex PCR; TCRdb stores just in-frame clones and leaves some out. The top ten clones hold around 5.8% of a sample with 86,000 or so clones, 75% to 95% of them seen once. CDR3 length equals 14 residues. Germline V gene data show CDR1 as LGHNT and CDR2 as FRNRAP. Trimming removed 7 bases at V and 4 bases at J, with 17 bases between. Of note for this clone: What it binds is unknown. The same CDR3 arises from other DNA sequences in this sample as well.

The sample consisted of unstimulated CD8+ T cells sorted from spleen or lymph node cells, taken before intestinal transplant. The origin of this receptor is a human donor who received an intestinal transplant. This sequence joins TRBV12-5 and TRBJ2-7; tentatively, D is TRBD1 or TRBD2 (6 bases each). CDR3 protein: CASASWGAGYEQYF. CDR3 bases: TGTGCTAGTGCCTCTTGGGGGGCCGGGTACGAGCAGTACTTC.